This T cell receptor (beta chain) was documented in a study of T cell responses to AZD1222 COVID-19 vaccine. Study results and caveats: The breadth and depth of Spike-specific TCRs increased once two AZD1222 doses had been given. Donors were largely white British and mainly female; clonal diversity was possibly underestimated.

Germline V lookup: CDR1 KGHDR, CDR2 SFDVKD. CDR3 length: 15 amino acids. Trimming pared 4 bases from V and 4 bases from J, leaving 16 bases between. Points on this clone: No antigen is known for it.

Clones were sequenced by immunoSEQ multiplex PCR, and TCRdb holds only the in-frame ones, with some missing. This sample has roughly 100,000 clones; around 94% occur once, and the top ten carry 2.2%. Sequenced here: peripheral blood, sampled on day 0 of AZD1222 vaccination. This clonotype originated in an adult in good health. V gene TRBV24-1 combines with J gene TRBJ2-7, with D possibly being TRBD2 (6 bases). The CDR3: CATSDPSGDPYEQYF. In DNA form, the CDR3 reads TGTGCCACCAGTGACCCGTCGGGGGATCCTTACGAGCAGTACTTC.